This TCR beta chain was captured in a study of cytomegalovirus exposure and HLA in healthy donors (dated 2017 in TCRdb). Concerning the study at large: According to an earlier analysis of 587 of the donors, about 170 million T cells yielded 90 million to 130 million unique TCR beta sequences and about 300 Gb of sequence data. The study used immunosequencing to profile the T cell repertoires of more than 650 subjects and linked those repertoires to cytomegalovirus serostatus. An early release covering just under 650 HLA-typed donors comprised 250 to 350 gigabases of sequencing data and 65 million to 100 million unique TCR sequences. An earlier analysis of several hundred of the donors applied high-throughput TCR beta sequencing to assess whether each TCR beta V gene segment acted as functional or pseudogenic. Rather than using new phenotypic data, the later analysis identified candidate immune exposures from TCR beta sequences and from how often those sequences occurred across donors. The number of donors typed differed by locus, with about 629-630 for A, B, C, DRB1 and DQB1, approximately 500 for DQA1, over 600 for DPA1, and approximately 470 for DPB1. A later analysis re-examined previously published TCR beta repertoires from about 700 donors and added high-resolution HLA genotyping to investigate patterns of TCR occurrence. Because of strong linkage in the cohort, roughly 5 DR-DQ haplotypes were treated as single units for association and clustering. High-throughput TCR immunosequencing, statistical association of individual TCRs with disease status, and machine learning were combined to predict cytomegalovirus infection status. The study aimed to test whether cataloging public T cell receptors could reveal signatures of past pathogen exposure. Among roughly 400 genotyped donors of the cohort, an average of approximately 200,000 unique TCR beta nucleotide sequences was sequenced per donor, of which 15% to 20% were non-productive. HLA typing included class I and class II loci at four-digit resolution. Of the approximately 400 genotyped donors, over 65% fell in the genetic ancestry cluster associated with self-reported Caucasian donors. Every repertoire in the discovery cohort had been generated on one and the same sequencing platform. A separate validation cohort of about 110 different subjects was used in addition to the 666-subject first cohort. Donor age, sex, ethnicity and CMV serostatus were compiled together with the repertoire data. A later genetic analysis took genome-wide SNP genotypes for about 65% of the 666 donors and used that subset as a discovery cohort. Broad study findings and their caveats: While some public TCRs were present in many individuals, most TCR sequences turned up only very rarely across donors. When HLA alleles, especially DR and DQ, strongly co-occurred, TCR associations were difficult to assign to individual alleles. According to a later analysis, most CMV-associated TCR beta chains appeared to be HLA-restricted, and the HLA associations seemed to be driven largely by CMV exposure. A further reported finding was that TCR beta sequences accurately predicted the HLA-A and HLA-B alleles for most subjects in the first cohort. The classifier was reported to diagnose cytomegalovirus status with high specificity and sensitivity in both the original cohort and the validation cohort. Because counts were too low, approximately 18 rarely observed V segments, including chromosome 9 orphons, were excluded from the earlier analysis of several hundred of the donors. A few of the identified cytomegalovirus-associated TCR beta chains were confirmed in vitro to be specific for cytomegalovirus antigens. The study gave a list of under 200 TCR beta chains associated with cytomegalovirus. A later analysis found that HLA-associated TCR beta chains were more clonally expanded and had lower generation probabilities than equally common non-associated chains. In an earlier analysis of 587 of the donors, most TCR beta V segments appeared in productive rearrangements about 87% or about 30% of the time, broadly matching IMGT annotations. Several of the top co-occurrence clusters appeared to be linked to parvovirus B19, influenza, CMV and Epstein-Barr virus, according to a later analysis. Immune exposure information for the cohort was limited to CMV serostatus. Because the 87-base-pair reads could not distinguish some IMGT-functional V segments, including TRBV6-2 and TRBV6-3, those segments were excluded. Correlated functional status among segregating V segments might be attributable to linkage disequilibrium, but an unknown experimental factor could not be ruled out. The authors suggested that the approach could potentially be extended to other disease states and immunological phenotypes. HLA typing was unavailable for some donors at each locus, so association tests used only the typed subset. V-gene and J-gene trimming of TCR beta chains was associated with a missense DCLRE1C variant in a later genetic analysis, and the association was replicated in an independent cohort. Roughly uniform sequencing depth across donors was assumed in presence/absence analyses, although this assumption may not hold. Only TCR beta chains were sequenced in this cohort, and the absence of alpha or paired-chain data limited detectable features. According to a later analysis, TCR association rates differed among HLA loci, with DRB1 alleles showing the most associated TCRs and HLA-C alleles showing the fewest. A later analysis associated 16,951 TCR beta sequences with specific HLA alleles at a false discovery rate of 0.05. The sequencing pipeline was judged likely to have produced a cluster of highly shared sequence variants as a technical artifact. In a later genetic analysis, fewer N-insertions in productive TCRs were reported among donors in an Asian-associated ancestry cluster than the roughly 640-donor mean.

CDR1 SGHKS and CDR2 YYEKEE were looked up in the germline V gene (reference sequence). V loses 0 bases of germline sequence and J loses 0 bases, and the interval between the two ends is 6 bases. The CDR3 runs 15 residues from the cysteine to the phenylalanine. The DNA shown is the 45-base CDR3, in frame from base 1. The library was made by the immunoSEQ multiplex PCR assay. For the multiplex PCR, a mixture combining 60 forward primers for TCR Vbeta segments and 13 reverse primers for TCR Jbeta segments was used. The CDR3 region of rearranged TCR beta genes was amplified from genomic DNA by a multiplex PCR assay. Amplified TCR beta libraries were sequenced as 87-base-pair reads on the Illumina HiSeq System. The study's processing was this. In a later analysis, tens of millions of unique TCR beta chains were counted across the approximately 640 repertoires, and about 10 million of these chains were shared by at least two donors. Raw reads were error-corrected and collapsed into unique sequences by a nearest-neighbor algorithm in which closely related sequences were merged to remove PCR and sequencing errors. To assign V, D and J gene segments, CDR3 sequences were aligned to IMGT reference sequences. For a sequence to be retained, a match of at least six nucleotides to both a V gene segment and a J gene segment was required. A rearrangement was called productive if the CDR3 had no stop codons and remained in frame with V and J, and every other rearrangement was called non-productive. Following IMGT convention, CDR3 was defined as the stretch from the second conserved V-encoded cysteine to the conserved J-encoded phenylalanine. In an earlier analysis of 587 of the donors, sequences lacking an unambiguous match to a single V gene segment were excluded. In an earlier analysis of around 590 of the donors, a V segment was called functional when productive rearrangements were above 56.7%, and segregating when the standard deviation between donors exceeded 5%. A statistical classification framework was built to diagnose cytomegalovirus status from the catalog of TCR beta chain sequences. A later analysis assigned V and J genes by comparing TCR nucleotide sequences with IMGT/GENE-DB human TR gene sequences. In a later analysis, CDR3 sequences and most-parsimonious VDJ recombination scenarios were assigned using the TCRdist pipeline. A later analysis defined each TCR beta chain by its CDR3 amino acid sequence plus V-gene family, and excluded reads lacking a unique V-gene family. A later analysis removed several hundred highly shared, low-generation-probability nucleotide sequences to deal with suspected cross-contamination and a sequencing artifact. For each public chain, a later analysis derived a clonal expansion index from normalized ranks of inferred template counts within each repertoire. In a later analysis, generation probabilities were computed using a VDJ recombination model fitted to out-of-frame rearrangements, and the results were checked against IGoR. A later analysis scored TCR-TCR, TCR-HLA and TCR-CMV co-occurrence with hypergeometric tests, applying a repertoire-size bias correction to TCR pairs. To estimate false discovery rates, a later analysis permuted the HLA or CMV assignments 20 times. In a later analysis, co-occurring TCRs were grouped using DBSCAN, with TCRdist sequence similarity added in when clustering inside HLA-allele-positive subsets. For co-occurrence clustering, repertoires with fewer than 30,000 or more than 120,000 public chains were excluded, along with a handful of repertoires with anomalous nucleotide sharing. TCRdb took over this immuneACCESS table, retaining in-frame rearrangements with V and J assigned. Such tables are incomplete; in checked studies, under half of the missing clones stem from an unresolved V gene, and the remainder is unexplained. The V and J calls and clone size come from that table; D and trimming were worked out from the DNA. This sample comprises 100,000 to 150,000 clones, around 68% of them detected only once. 3.5% to 4.5% of the sample lies in the top ten.

This clone is a singleton in its sample. Its antigen is not yet known. Base quality data are lacking; no much larger clone is found one base away. The cohort was made up of hundreds of healthy bone marrow donors. All cohort members were sampled while nominally healthy, although unrecorded immune exposures were likely present. The donor was CMV seropositive and belonged to the group of 250 to 300 seropositive cohort members. A peripheral blood sample was provided by each donor, and peripheral blood mononuclear cells were used for TCR beta sequencing. Genomic DNA extraction from the blood cell samples was performed with the Qiagen DNeasy Blood Extraction Kit.

The chain joins TRBV5-5 to TRBJ1-4; a weak D assignment points to TRBD1 (5 bases agree). The sequenced material came from PBMCs. The origin of this receptor is a man aged 40-49 years in good health and CMV-seropositive. The bases are TGTGCCAGCAGCTTGGGGGGGGCAACTAATGAAAAACTGTTTTTT. It encodes CASSLGGATNEKLFF.